This T cell receptor beta chain was captured by sequencing in a study of blood T cells in healthy people across ages. Study-wide findings and caveats: Both naive CD4+ cell counts and diversity were greater in long-lived donors than in aged donors. As age increased, TCR beta diversity per million T cells fell in a roughly linear fashion. There was a strong correlation between TCR beta diversity and naive T cell percentage.

The second PCR ran roughly 7 to 11 cycles with a sample-barcoded 5' primer and J-beta primers. Each sample yielded at least 2.5 million CDR3-containing paired-end reads. TCRdb recomputed calls from the 5' RACE reads with MiXCR, one row per CDR3 protein. The top ten hold 7.9% of the sample, which has about 1,400,000 distinct CDR3 sequences, 42% seen once. Details on this clonotype: Its antigen is still unknown.

CDR3 length equals 20 residues. Germline V gene data show CDR1 as LGHNA and CDR2 as YNFKEQ. The V gene end was trimmed by 0 bases and the J gene end by 13 bases; junction bases not matched to a gene: 25. Sequencing was performed on blood. This chain connects TRBV4-2 to TRBJ2-1, with 9 bases identical to TRBD2. The TCR originated in a woman aged 18-29 years in good health. The DNA of the CDR3 is TGTGCCAGCAGCCAAGATTTGGTAGCGGGAGACTCAACCCGGGCGGAGACCCAGTTCTTC. Protein: CASSQDLVAGDSTRAETQFF.